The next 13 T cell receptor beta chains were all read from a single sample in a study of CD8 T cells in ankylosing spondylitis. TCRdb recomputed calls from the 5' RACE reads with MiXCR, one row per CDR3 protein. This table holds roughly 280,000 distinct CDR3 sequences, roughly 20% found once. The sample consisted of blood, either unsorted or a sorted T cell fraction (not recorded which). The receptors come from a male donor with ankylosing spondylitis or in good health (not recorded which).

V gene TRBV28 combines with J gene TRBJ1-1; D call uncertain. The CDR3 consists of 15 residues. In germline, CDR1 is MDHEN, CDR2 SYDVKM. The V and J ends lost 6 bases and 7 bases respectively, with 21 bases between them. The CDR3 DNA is TGTGCCAGCAGGGCCGAAGGTACAGTGAAAGTTGAAGCTTTCTTT. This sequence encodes CASRAEGTVKVEAFF.

As DNA, the CDR3 is TGTGCCAGCTCAGAGGGGACTACGAACACCGGGGAGCTGTTTTTT. It yields the protein CASSEGTTNTGELFF. The gene calls are TRBV18 and TRBJ2-2, with 7 bases that match TRBD2. Germline V CDR1 and CDR2: KGHSH, LQKENI. The CDR3 is 15 amino acids. The V gene end was trimmed by 5 bases and the J gene end by 0 bases; junction bases not matched to a gene: 3.

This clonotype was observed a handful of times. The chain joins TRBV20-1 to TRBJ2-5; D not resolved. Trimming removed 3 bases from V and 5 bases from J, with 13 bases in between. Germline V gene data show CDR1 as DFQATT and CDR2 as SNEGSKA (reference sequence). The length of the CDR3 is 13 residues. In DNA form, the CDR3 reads TGCAGTGCTAGTCCCATGCTGGGGGAGACCCAGTACTTC. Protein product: CSASPMLGETQYF.

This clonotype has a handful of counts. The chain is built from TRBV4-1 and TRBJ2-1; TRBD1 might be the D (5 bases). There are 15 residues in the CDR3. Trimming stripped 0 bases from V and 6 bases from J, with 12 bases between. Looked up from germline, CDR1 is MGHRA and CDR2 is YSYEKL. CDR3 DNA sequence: TGCGCCAGCAGCCAAGATGGGGCCCGCGCCAATGAGCAGTTCTTC. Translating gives CASSQDGARANEQFF.

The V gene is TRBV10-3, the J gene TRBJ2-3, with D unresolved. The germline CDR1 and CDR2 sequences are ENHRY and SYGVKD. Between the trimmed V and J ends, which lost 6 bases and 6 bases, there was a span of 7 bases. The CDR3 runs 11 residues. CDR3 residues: CAIRGGDTQYF. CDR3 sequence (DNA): TGTGCCATCAGGGGTGGTGATACGCAGTATTTT.

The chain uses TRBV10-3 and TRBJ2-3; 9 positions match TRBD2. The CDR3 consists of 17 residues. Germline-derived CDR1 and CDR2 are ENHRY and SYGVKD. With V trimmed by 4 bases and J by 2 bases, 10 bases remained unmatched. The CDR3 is CAISGAQAGGHTDTQYF. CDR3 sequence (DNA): TGTGCCATCAGTGGGGCCCAAGCGGGGGGCCACACAGATACGCAGTATTTT.

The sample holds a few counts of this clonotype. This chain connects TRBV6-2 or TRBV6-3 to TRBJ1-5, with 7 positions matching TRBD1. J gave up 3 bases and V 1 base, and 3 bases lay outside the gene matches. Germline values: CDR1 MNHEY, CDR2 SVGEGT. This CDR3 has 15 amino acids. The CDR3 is CASSYYDRANQPQHF. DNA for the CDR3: TGTGCCAGCAGTTACTACGACAGGGCCAATCAGCCCCAGCATTTT.

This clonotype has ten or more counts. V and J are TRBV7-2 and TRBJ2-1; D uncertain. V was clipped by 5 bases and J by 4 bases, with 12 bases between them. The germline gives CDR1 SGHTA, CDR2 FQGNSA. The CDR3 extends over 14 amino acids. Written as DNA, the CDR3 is TGTGCCAGCAGCCCAGCCCGGGTATACAATGAGCAGTTCTTC. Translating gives CASSPARVYNEQFF.

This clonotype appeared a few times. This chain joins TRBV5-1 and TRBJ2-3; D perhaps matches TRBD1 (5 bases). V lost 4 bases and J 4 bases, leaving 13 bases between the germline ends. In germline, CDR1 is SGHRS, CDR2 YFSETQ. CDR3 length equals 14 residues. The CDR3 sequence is CASSEAGQADTQYF. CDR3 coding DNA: TGCGCCAGCAGCGAGGCCGGACAAGCAGATACGCAGTATTTT.

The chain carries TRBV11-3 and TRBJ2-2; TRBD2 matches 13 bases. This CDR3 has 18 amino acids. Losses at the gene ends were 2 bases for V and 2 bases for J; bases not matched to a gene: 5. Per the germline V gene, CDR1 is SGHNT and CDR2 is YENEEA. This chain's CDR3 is CASSLHGLAGVNTGELFF. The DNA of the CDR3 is TGTGCCAGCAGCTTACACGGACTAGCGGGAGTAAACACCGGGGAGCTGTTTTTT.

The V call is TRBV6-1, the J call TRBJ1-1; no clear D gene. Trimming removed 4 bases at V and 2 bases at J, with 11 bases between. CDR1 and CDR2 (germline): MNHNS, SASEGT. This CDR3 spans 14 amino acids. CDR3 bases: TGTGCCAGCAGTGTACCCCAGCAAAACACTGAAGCTTTCTTT. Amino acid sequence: CASSVPQQNTEAFF.

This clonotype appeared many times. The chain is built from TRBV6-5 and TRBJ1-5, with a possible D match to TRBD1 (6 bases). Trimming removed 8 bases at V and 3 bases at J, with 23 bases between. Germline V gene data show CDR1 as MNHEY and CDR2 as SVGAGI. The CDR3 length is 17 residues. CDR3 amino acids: CASRLRGARDTNQPQHF. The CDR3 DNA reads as TGTGCCAGCCGATTACGGGGGGCGCGGGATACCAATCAGCCCCAGCATTTT.

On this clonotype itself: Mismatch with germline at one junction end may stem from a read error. The CDR3 DNA sequence: TGCGTCAGCAGCTTGAATGGACCCGGCACAGATACGCAGTATTTT. This sequence encodes CVSSLNGPGTDTQYF. The chain has TRBV5-1 and TRBJ2-3; no firm D call. Germline CDR1 SGHRS, CDR2 YFSETQ. CDR3 length: 15 amino acids.